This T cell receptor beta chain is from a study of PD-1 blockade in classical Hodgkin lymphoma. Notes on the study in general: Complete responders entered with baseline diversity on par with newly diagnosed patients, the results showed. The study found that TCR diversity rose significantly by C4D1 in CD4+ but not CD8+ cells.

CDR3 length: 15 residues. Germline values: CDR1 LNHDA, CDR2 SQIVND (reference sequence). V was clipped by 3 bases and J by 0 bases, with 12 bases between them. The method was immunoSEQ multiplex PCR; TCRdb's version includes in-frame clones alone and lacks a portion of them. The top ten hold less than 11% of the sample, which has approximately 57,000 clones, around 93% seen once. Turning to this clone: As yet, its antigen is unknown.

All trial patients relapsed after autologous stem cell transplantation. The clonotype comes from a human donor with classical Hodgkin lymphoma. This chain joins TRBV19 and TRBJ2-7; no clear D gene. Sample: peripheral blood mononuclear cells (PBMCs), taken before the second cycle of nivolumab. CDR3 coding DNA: TGTGCCAGTAGTATTGTGGCGGAGAGCTCCTACGAGCAGTACTTC. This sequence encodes CASSIVAESSYEQYF.